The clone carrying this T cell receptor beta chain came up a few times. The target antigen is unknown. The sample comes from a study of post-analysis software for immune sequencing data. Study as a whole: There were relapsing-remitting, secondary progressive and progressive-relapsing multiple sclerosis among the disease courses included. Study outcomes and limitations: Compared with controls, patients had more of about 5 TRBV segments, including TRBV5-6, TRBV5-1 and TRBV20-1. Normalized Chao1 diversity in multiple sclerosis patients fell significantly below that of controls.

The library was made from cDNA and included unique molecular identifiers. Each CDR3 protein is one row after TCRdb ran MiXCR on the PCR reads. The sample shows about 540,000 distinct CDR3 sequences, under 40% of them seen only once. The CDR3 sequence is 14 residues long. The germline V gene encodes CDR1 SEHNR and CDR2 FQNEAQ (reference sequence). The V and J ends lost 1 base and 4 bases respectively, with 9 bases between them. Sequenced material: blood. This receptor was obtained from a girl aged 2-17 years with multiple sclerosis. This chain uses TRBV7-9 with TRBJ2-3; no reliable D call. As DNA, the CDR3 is TGTGCCAGCAGCTTAGAACTCCCCGCAGATACGCAGTATTTT. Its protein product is CASSLELPADTQYF.